This TCR beta chain was found in a study of blood T cell repertoires in COVID-19. For the study at large: T cells, B-cell-depleted T cells, or PBMCs provided the cDNA or gDNA that served as material.

Profiled with immunoSEQ multiplex PCR; TCRdb holds only in-frame clones, not every one. Here the sample spans approximately 60,000 clones, around 76% being singletons. This clone was recorded once. The sequencing sample was made of peripheral blood. This receptor was taken from a woman aged 55 to 70 with acute or convalescent COVID-19.

CDR3 nucleotides: TGTGCCAGCAGCCAGGGACTAGCGGGGGGGCTCCACGAGCAGTACTTC. Translating it yields CASSQGLAGGLHEQYF. V and J are TRBV7-8 and TRBJ2-7, with 16 bases matching TRBD2. The CDR3 consists of 16 residues. The germline V gene has CDR1 SGHVS and CDR2 FQNEAQ. The junction had 6 bases not matched to a gene; V was cut back by 5 bases and J by 5 bases.